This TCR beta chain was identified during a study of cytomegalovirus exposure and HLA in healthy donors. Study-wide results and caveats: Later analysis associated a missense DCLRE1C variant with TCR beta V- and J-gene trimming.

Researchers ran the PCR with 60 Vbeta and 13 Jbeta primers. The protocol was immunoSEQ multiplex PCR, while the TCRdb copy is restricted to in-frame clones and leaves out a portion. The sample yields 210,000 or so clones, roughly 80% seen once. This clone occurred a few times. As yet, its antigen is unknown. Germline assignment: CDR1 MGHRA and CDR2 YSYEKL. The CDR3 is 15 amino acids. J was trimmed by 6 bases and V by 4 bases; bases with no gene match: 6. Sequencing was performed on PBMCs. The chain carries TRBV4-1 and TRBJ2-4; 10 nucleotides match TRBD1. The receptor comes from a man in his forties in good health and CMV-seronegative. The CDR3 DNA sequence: TGCGCCAGCAGCCTCGGGACAGGGGACCGAAACATTCAGTACTTC. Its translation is CASSLGTGDRNIQYF.